Below, 24 T cell receptor beta chains from the same sample are listed, as sequenced in a study of neurological immune-mediated disorders. In TCRdb, the 5' RACE reads were re-called with MiXCR into one record per CDR3 protein. This table has roughly 55,000 distinct CDR3 sequences, roughly 15% appearing once. The sequenced sample was PBMCs. These receptors all stem from a man aged 55-75 years in good health.

Ten or more counts support this clonotype. The rearrangement links TRBV4-3 to TRBJ2-1, with 13 bases that match TRBD2. The length of the CDR3 is 16 residues. Germline CDR1 and CDR2: LGHNA and YSLEER. Unmatched junction bases numbered 2, after V lost 0 bases and J lost 6 bases. The DNA of the CDR3 is TGCGCCAGCAGCCAAGAAGGACTAGCGGGAGTCAATGAGCAGTTCTTC. It translates to CASSQEGLAGVNEQFF.

This clonotype was counted at least ten times. This rearrangement joins TRBV18 to TRBJ2-1; the match to TRBD2 covers 9 bases. The CDR3 covers 14 residues. V gave up 6 bases and J gave up 8 bases; unmatched junction bases: 8. In germline, CDR1 is KGHSH, CDR2 LQKENI. This CDR3 is CASSPGLATDEQFF. CDR3 in DNA: TGTGCCAGCTCTCCGGGACTAGCAACAGATGAGCAGTTCTTC. Filled out from reference TRBV18 and TRBJ2-1, the complete variable domain reads NAGVMQNPRHLVRRRGQEARLRCSPMKGHSHVYWYRQLPEEGLKFMVYLQKENIIDESGMPKERFSAEFPKEGPSILRIQQVVRGDSAAYFCASSPGLATDEQFFGPGTRLTVL.

This clonotype appeared many times. The gene calls are TRBV28 and TRBJ2-7, with D hard to call. CDR3 length: 13 amino acids. CDR1 and CDR2 from the germline V gene are MDHEN and SYDVKM. V lost 6 bases and J 4 bases, leaving 13 bases between the germline ends. CDR3 loop: CASSPLTPYEQYF. DNA for the CDR3: TGTGCCAGCAGCCCTTTGACACCTTACGAGCAGTACTTC.

This clonotype was detected many times. V is TRBV5-1 and J is TRBJ2-2; the D gene is possibly TRBD2 (6 bases). The CDR3 is made up of 16 amino acids. Germline V gene data show CDR1 as SGHRS and CDR2 as YFSETQ. Trimming pared 5 bases from V and 4 bases from J, leaving 18 bases between. For the CDR3, the DNA is TGCGCCAGCAGGAGCGACGCGGGGTCGAGCACCGGGGAGCTGTTTTTT. Its translation is CASRSDAGSSTGELFF.

This clonotype was recorded many times. The J gene is TRBJ1-3, the V gene TRBV29-1, with a weak D call TRBD1 (5 bases). The germline V and J ends were trimmed by 4 bases and 2 bases, with 6 bases remaining between them. CDR1 is SQVTM and CDR2 is ANQGSEA in the germline V gene. This CDR3 is 12 amino acids long. The CDR3 region has the DNA TGCAGCGTTGGGACACCTGGAAACACCATATATTTT. As protein: CSVGTPGNTIYF.

This clonotype was seen many times. This rearrangement joins TRBV7-2 to TRBJ2-2, with 8 bases fitting TRBD2. Germline CDR1 and CDR2: SGHTA and FQGNSA. The ends lost 7 bases at V and 2 bases at J; junction bases unmatched: 9. This CDR3 region has 16 residues. The CDR3 sequence is CASTPGLAGNTGELFF. The CDR3 DNA reads TGTGCCAGCACCCCAGGGCTAGCGGGTAACACCGGGGAGCTGTTTTTT.

This clonotype has a count of ten or more. This chain connects TRBV5-1 to TRBJ2-7; 7 bases are a match to TRBD2. CDR1 is SGHRS and CDR2 is YFSETQ in the germline V gene. The CDR3 sequence is 15 residues long. V lost 4 bases to trimming and J lost 3 bases; unmatched junction nucleotides: 10. The DNA of the CDR3 is TGCGCCAGCAGCGGCGGAGCGGGATTTAACTACGAGCAGTACTTC. Translation: CASSGGAGFNYEQYF.

This clonotype appeared many times. The genes are TRBV4-2 and TRBJ1-4; D is uncertain. The CDR3 contains 14 residues. V lost 6 bases, J lost 7 bases, and 15 bases lay in between. Germline values: CDR1 LGHNA, CDR2 YNFKEQ. The CDR3 nucleotides read TGTGCCAGCAGTTTCCAGGCGCCGGCTGAAAAACTGTTTTTT. The encoded protein is CASSFQAPAEKLFF.

This clonotype was seen ten or more times. The CDR3 DNA is TGTGCCAGCAGCTCTCGGGGATTGAGCGAGCAGTACTTC. It codes for CASSSRGLSEQYF. The V and J genes are TRBV11-2 and TRBJ2-7, with D possibly being TRBD2 (5 bases). The germline CDR1 and CDR2 sequences are SGHAT and FQNNGV. The CDR3 runs 13 residues. V lost 4 bases to trimming and J lost 6 bases, with 13 bases between them. Supplemented by reference TRBV11-2 and TRBJ2-7, the full variable domain reads EAGVAQSPRYKIIEKRQSVAFWCNPISGHATLYWYQQILGQGPKLLIQFQNNGVVDDSQLPKDRFSAERLKGVDSTLKIQPAKLEDSAVYLCASSSRGLSEQYFGPGTRLTVT.

The sample holds many counts of this clonotype. This chain uses TRBV24-1 with TRBJ1-2, with D maybe TRBD1 (6 bases). This CDR3 has 13 amino acids. Per the germline V gene, CDR1 is KGHDR and CDR2 is SFDVKD. Trimming removed 4 bases at V and 8 bases at J, with 13 bases between. The CDR3 loop reads CATSDQDRIGYTF. CDR3 nucleotides: TGTGCCACCAGTGACCAGGACAGAATCGGCTACACCTTC.

In its sample, this clonotype was seen a few times. The chain couples TRBV18 to TRBJ2-1, with TRBD2 as a possible D gene (5 bases). V was cut by 5 bases and J by 4 bases, with 12 bases left in between. Germline V gives CDR1 KGHSH, CDR2 LQKENI. The CDR3 is made up of 14 amino acids. The CDR3 sequence is CASSASGDYNEQFF. The DNA for the CDR3 is TGTGCCAGCTCAGCGAGCGGAGATTACAATGAGCAGTTCTTC.

This clonotype was counted at least ten times. This chain links TRBV24-1 with TRBJ1-2; D not certain. The CDR3 runs 12 residues. Deletions cut 1 base from V and 3 bases from J, with 2 bases between. Germline CDR1 is KGHDR and CDR2 is SFDVKD. The CDR3 is CATSDFDYGYTF. The CDR3 DNA reads TGTGCCACCAGTGATTTTGACTATGGCTACACCTTC.

This clonotype was detected only once. At one end, the junction sequence differs from germline, possibly due to a read error. V usage is TRBV3-1 and J usage is TRBJ2-1; a possible D gene is TRBD2 (5 bases). Germline CDR1 reads LGHDT; CDR2 reads YNNKEL (reference sequence). This CDR3 is built from 15 residues. The CDR3 is CASSPPGFPLNEQFF. CDR3 nucleotide sequence: TGTGCTAGCAGCCCTCCGGGATTTCCCCTAAATGAGCAGTTCTTC.

Ten or more counts support this clonotype. The rearrangement joins TRBV7-2 to TRBJ2-7, with 7 positions matching TRBD2. CDR1 SGHTA and CDR2 FQGNSA come from the germline V gene. The CDR3 is 17 residues long. V shed 2 bases, J shed 0 bases, and the junction held 10 bases outside the gene matches. CDR3 sequence: CASSLRSPSGISYEQYF. CDR3 nucleotide sequence: TGTGCCAGCAGCTTACGGTCCCCTAGCGGAATCTCCTACGAGCAGTACTTC.

Ten or more counts support this clonotype. V and J are TRBV5-1 and TRBJ2-7; possible D gene TRBD1, 5 bases. The CDR3 covers 16 residues. V was clipped by 1 base and J by 5 bases, with 19 bases between them. Germline lookup yields CDR1 SGHRS and CDR2 YFSETQ. CDR3 DNA sequence: TGCGCCAGCAGCTTGATCGCGACAGTTGGTCCCCACGAGCAGTACTTC. Encoded protein: CASSLIATVGPHEQYF.

This clonotype is judged medium-sized. The chain joins TRBV6-2 or TRBV6-3 to TRBJ1-1, with D perhaps matching TRBD1 (5 bases). There are 14 residues in the CDR3. Germline CDR1 and CDR2: MNHEY and SVGEGT. V was trimmed by 4 bases and J by 1 base, leaving 10 bases between them. The CDR3 DNA reads as TGTGCCAGCAGTTCCTTCGACAGGAACACTGAAGCTTTCTTT. Its translation is CASSSFDRNTEAFF.

This clonotype was seen at least ten times. The gene calls are TRBV7-2 and TRBJ1-1; D ambiguous. CDR1 and CDR2 from the germline V gene are SGHTA and FQGNSA. V was shortened by 1 base and J by 5 bases, with 8 bases between the two germline ends. The CDR3 loop spans 13 amino acids. CDR3: CASSLGGKTEAFF. Here the CDR3 DNA reads TGTGCCAGCAGCTTAGGGGGAAAGACTGAAGCTTTCTTT.

Ten or more counts support this clonotype. This chain joins TRBV2 and TRBJ2-2; D perhaps matches TRBD1 (5 bases). The V end was cut by 7 bases, the J end by 0 bases, with 12 bases between. Germline CDR1 is SNHLY and CDR2 is FYNNEI. CDR3 size: 15 residues. The CDR3 region is CASMRQGSNTGELFF. DNA of the CDR3: TGTGCCAGCATGAGGCAGGGCTCGAACACCGGGGAGCTGTTTTTT.

Ten or more counts support this clonotype. The rearrangement joins TRBV18 to TRBJ2-2; D not certain. The CDR3 sequence is 14 residues long. V lost 3 bases to trimming and J lost 6 bases, with 11 bases between them. CDR1 and CDR2 from the germline V gene are KGHSH and LQKENI. The CDR3: CASSPPVSAGELFF. CDR3 nucleotide sequence: TGTGCCAGCTCACCCCCGGTCAGCGCCGGGGAGCTGTTTTTT.

This clonotype has at least ten counts. J is TRBJ2-5 and V is TRBV4-2, with 12 bases lining up with TRBD2. Germline V gives CDR1 LGHNA, CDR2 YNFKEQ. Unmatched junction bases numbered 4, after V lost 4 bases and J lost 4 bases. This CDR3 spans 15 amino acids. For the CDR3, the DNA is TGTGCCAGCAGCCCGACTAGCGGGAGTGGAGAGACCCAGTACTTC. Its translation: CASSPTSGSGETQYF.

This clonotype was detected many times. The chain's CDR3 is CAISEDRGYSSYNEQFF. The CDR3 nucleotides read TGTGCCATCAGTGAGGACAGGGGGTATAGCTCCTACAATGAGCAGTTCTTC. This chain connects TRBV10-3 to TRBJ2-1; 9 bases align to TRBD1. Germline V CDR1 and CDR2: ENHRY, SYGVKD. J was trimmed by 0 bases and V by 2 bases; bases with no gene match: 5. The CDR3 runs to 17 residues.

The chain carries TRBV28 and TRBJ2-7; D is perhaps TRBD1 (6 bases). Germline values: CDR1 MDHEN, CDR2 SYDVKM. V lost 6 bases, J lost 2 bases, and 11 bases lay in between. The CDR3 is 13 residues long. The chain's CDR3 is CASSINRAYEQYF. As DNA, the CDR3 is TGTGCCAGCAGCATTAACAGGGCCTACGAGCAGTACTTC.

This clonotype was seen ten or more times. The chain has TRBV5-1 and TRBJ2-3, with 8 bases fitting TRBD2. Germline V gene lookup returns CDR1 SGHRS and CDR2 YFSETQ. J was trimmed by 0 bases and V by 2 bases; bases with no gene match: 2. The CDR3 is 15 amino acids. The CDR3 is CASSLAGVSTDTQYF. The CDR3 nucleotides are TGCGCCAGCAGCTTAGCGGGAGTGAGCACAGATACGCAGTATTTT.

This clonotype rates as medium-sized. The chain has TRBV2 and TRBJ1-1; D perhaps matches TRBD1 (5 bases). The CDR3 has 12 amino acids. The germline V and J ends were trimmed by 11 bases and 5 bases, with 15 bases remaining between them. The germline gives CDR1 SNHLY, CDR2 FYNNEI. The CDR3 reads CARSWGLTEAFF. The CDR3 coding sequence is TGTGCCCGGTCTTGGGGACTAACTGAAGCTTTCTTT. Variable domain in full (rest from reference TRBV2 and TRBJ1-1): EPEVTQTPSHQVTQMGQEVILRCVPISNHLYFYWYRQILGQKVEFLVSFYNNEISEKSEIFDDQFSVERPDGSNFTLKIRSTKLEDSAMYFCARSWGLTEAFFGQGTRLTVV.